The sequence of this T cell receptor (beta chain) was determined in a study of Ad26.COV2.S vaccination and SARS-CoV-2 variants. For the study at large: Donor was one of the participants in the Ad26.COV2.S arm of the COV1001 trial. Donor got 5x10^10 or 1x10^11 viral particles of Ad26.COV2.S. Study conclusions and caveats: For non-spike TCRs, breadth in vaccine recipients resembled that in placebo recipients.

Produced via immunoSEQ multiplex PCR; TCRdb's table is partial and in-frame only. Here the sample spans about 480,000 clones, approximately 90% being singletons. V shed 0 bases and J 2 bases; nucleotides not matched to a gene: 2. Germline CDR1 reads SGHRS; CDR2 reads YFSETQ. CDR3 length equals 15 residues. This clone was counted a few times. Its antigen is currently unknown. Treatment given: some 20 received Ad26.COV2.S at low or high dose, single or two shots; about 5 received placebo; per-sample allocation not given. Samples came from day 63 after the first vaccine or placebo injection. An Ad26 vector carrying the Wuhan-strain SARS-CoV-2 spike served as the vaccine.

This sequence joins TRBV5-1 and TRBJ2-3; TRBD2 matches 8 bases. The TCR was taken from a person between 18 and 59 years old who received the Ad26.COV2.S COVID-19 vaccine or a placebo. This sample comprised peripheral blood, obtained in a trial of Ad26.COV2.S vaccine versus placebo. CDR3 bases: TGCGCCAGCAGCTTGGGACTAGCGCACACAGATACGCAGTATTTT. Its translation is CASSLGLAHTDTQYF.